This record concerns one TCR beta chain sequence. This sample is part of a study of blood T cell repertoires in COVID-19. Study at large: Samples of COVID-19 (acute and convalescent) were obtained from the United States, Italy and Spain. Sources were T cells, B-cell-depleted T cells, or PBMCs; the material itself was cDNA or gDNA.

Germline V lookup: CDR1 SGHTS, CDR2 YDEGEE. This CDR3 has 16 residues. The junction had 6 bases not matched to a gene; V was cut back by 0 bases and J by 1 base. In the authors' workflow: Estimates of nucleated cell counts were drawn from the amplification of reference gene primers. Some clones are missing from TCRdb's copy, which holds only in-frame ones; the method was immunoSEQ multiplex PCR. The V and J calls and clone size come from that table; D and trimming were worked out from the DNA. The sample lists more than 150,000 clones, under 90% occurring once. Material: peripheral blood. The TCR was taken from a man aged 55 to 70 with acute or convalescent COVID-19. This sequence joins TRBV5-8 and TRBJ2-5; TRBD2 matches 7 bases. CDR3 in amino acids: CASSLGSGPFQETQYF. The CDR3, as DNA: TGTGCCAGCAGCTTGGGTAGCGGGCCGTTCCAAGAGACCCAGTACTTC.